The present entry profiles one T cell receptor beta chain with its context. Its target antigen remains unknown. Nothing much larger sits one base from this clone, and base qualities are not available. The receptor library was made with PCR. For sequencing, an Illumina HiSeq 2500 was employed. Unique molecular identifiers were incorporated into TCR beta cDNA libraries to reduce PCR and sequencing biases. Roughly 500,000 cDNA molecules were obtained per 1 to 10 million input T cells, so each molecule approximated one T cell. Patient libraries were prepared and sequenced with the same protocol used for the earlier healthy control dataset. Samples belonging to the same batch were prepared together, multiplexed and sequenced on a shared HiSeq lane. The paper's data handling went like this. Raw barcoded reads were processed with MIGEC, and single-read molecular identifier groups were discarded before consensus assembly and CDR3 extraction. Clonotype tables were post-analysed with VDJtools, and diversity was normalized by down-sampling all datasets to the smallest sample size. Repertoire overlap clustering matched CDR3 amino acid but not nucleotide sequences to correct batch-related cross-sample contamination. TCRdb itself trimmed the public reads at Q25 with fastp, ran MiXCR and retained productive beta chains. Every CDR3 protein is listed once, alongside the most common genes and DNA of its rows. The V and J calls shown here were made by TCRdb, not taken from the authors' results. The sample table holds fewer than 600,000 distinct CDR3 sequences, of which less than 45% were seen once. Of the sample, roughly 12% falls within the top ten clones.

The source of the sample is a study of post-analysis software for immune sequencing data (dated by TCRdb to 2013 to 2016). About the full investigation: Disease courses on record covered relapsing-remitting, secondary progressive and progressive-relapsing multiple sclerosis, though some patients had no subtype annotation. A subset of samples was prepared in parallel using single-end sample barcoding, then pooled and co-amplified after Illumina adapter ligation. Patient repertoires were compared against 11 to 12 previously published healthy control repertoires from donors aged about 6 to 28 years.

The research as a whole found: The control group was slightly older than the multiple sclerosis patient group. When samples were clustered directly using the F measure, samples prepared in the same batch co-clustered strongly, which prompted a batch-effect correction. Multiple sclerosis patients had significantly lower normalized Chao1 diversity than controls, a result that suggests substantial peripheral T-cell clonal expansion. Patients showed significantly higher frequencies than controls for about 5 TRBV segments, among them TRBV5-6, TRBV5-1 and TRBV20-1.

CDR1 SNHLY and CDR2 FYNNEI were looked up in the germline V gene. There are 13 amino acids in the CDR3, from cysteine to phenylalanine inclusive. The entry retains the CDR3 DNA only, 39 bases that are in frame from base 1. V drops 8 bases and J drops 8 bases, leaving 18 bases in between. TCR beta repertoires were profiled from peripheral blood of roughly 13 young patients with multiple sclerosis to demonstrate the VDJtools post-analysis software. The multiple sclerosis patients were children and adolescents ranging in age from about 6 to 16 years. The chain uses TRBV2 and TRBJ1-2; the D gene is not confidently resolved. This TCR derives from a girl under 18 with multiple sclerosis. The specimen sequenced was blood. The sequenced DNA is TGTGCCAGCTCGAGAGCGGGAATGGAGGGCTACACCTTC. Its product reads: CASSRAGMEGYTF.